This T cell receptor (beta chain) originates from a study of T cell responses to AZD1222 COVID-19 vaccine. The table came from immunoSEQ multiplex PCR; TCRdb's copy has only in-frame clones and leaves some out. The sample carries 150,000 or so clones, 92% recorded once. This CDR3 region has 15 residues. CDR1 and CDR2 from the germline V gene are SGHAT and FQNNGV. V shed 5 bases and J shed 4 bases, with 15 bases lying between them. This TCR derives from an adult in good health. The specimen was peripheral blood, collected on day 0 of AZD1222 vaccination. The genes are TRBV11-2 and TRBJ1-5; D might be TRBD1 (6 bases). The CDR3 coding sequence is TGTGCCAGCAGCCTCCTGTCAGGGGTTAATCAGCCCCAGCATTTT. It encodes CASSLLSGVNQPQHF.